The present entry profiles one T cell receptor beta chain with its context. Its specific antigen is unknown. Base qualities are not recorded, but no much larger clone differs from it by a single base. The Qiagen DNeasy kit was used to extract genomic DNA from unsorted PBMCs and from the negatively selected CD4+ and CD8+ fractions. TCR beta CDR3 regions were amplified by immunoSEQ multiplex PCR using primers annealing to V and J segments. A synthetic immune receptor repertoire was used to minimize amplification bias, and remaining bias was computationally removed after sequencing. The study's processing was this. Custom Python scripts were used to quantify repertoire diversity as the Shannon entropy index. Unsorted, CD4+ and CD8+ repertoires were analyzed separately, except in combined analyses where CD4+ and CD8+ sequences were merged in silico. Clonal expansion was defined as a frequency increase of at least 2-fold after treatment compared with C1D1, and clones undetected at baseline were assigned a pseudocount of 0.5. Singleton clones were defined as clones with 0 or 1 copy at C1D1, and non-singleton clones were defined as clones with 2 or more copies. Clones expanded in unsorted samples were assigned a CD4+, CD8+ or unknown annotation through matching of protein sequences in sorted samples from the same patient. Wilcoxon tests were applied to paired samples to test diversity changes from C1D1 to C4D1. This immuneACCESS table, as held by TCRdb, lists in-frame sequences with V and J called but not all clones. Of the missing ones, under half trace to an unresolved V gene in checked studies; the others have no known cause. V and J calls and clone size are copied from that table; D and trimming were computed from the DNA. This sample comprises about 96,000 clones, 93% of them detected only once. In total, the top ten clones hold roughly 2.1% of the sample.

Sequences MNHNS (CDR1) and SASEGT (CDR2) are obtained from the germline V gene. The CDR3 has 15 amino acids, counting the end cysteine and phenylalanine. The read is trimmed to its CDR3 DNA, 45 bases read in frame from base 1. The V and J ends are trimmed by 0 bases and 3 bases, leaving 12 bases between them. These data originate in a study of PD-1 blockade in classical Hodgkin lymphoma (TCRdb year 2020). Turning to the overall study: Nivolumab dosing was 3 mg/kg intravenously every 2 weeks, continuing until either disease progression or unacceptable toxicity. The study used TCR beta sequencing and CyTOF to define a peripheral blood immune signature of response to PD-1 blockade in classical Hodgkin lymphoma. Beyond this particular receptor, the publication reports: Baseline TCR diversity was reported to be lower in newly diagnosed patients than in healthy donors, and even lower in relapsed/refractory patients. Only a single clinical trial cohort was studied, and what caused the repertoire differences, possibly disease activity or prior therapy, remained undefined. A significant rise by C4D1 was seen in CD4+ but not CD8+ TCR diversity (p=0.0027 vs p=0.16), with the rise being most apparent in complete responders (p=0.02). Trial patients with a complete response had baseline diversity similar to that of newly diagnosed patients, while partial responders and progressors had significantly lower diversity. Diversity was lower in patients who began nivolumab less than 1 year after ASCT, so these patients were left out of later analyses to avoid confounding by immune reconstitution.

Read against the paper, the sample's time point label means: cycle 4 day 1 (C4D1), after more than five weeks of nivolumab. Every trial patient had relapsed following autologous stem cell transplantation, and prior brentuximab vedotin exposure was what differed among cohorts A, B and C. The trial cohort was composed of 56 patients with relapsed/refractory classical Hodgkin lymphoma, for whom complete response, partial response or progressive disease was recorded as best overall response. Trial patients were treated with single-agent nivolumab in the multi-cohort phase II CheckMate 205 trial. An independent review committee assessed best overall response by applying the 2007 International Working Group response criteria. Trial PBMCs were collected just before the start of nivolumab (C1D1) and during therapy at cycle 2 day 1 and cycle 4 day 1. Peripheral blood was collected in 8 mL Vacutainer Cell Preparation Tubes, from which PBMCs were isolated by centrifugation and then cryopreserved.

The specimen was peripheral blood mononuclear cells (PBMCs), collected before the fourth cycle of nivolumab. This sequence originates from a human donor with classical Hodgkin lymphoma. The chain uses TRBV6-1 and TRBJ2-7; a tentative D call is TRBD2 (5 bases match). The DNA is TGTGCCAGCAGTGAAGCGCTTCCGGGGAGCTACGAGCAGTACTTC. It encodes CASSEALPGSYEQYF.